One and the same sample provided the 4 T cell receptor beta chains below, sequenced in a study of T cell responses to AZD1222 COVID-19 vaccine. Produced via immunoSEQ multiplex PCR; TCRdb's table is partial and in-frame only. The sample lists 250,000 to 300,000 clones, 94% seen once, with less than 0.6% in the top ten. Here the sequenced sample was peripheral blood, taken 28 days after the second AZD1222 dose. The receptor source for this set is an adult who received the AZD1222 COVID-19 vaccine.

This chain connects TRBV5-5 to TRBJ1-1; D not certain. The germline CDR1 and CDR2 sequences are SGHKS and YYEKEE (reference sequence). The CDR3 contains 15 residues. With 2 bases removed from V and 3 bases from J, the gap between germline ends came to 14 bases. CDR3 coding DNA: TGTGCCAGCAGCTTCCGGGAGCTGGCCCACACTGAAGCTTTCTTT. Its translation is CASSFRELAHTEAFF.

The chain employs TRBV28 and TRBJ2-7; D is perhaps TRBD1 or TRBD2 (5 bases each). In germline, CDR1 is MDHEN, CDR2 SYDVKM. The CDR3 sequence is 14 residues long. V lost 6 bases, J lost 2 bases, and 14 bases lay in between. In nucleotides, the CDR3 is TGTGCCAGCAGGGGGGTCTCCGGCCCCTACGAGCAGTACTTC. Translating gives CASRGVSGPYEQYF.

V is TRBV28 and J is TRBJ1-2; weak D call: TRBD1 (5 bases). The CDR3 extends over 16 amino acids. Germline CDR1 MDHEN, CDR2 SYDVKM. V was pared by 0 bases and J by 4 bases, with 15 bases between. The CDR3 DNA reads as TGTGCCAGCAGTTTATGGAAGGGACGGAGTATCTATGGCTACACCTTC. Its translation: CASSLWKGRSIYGYTF.

This clone appeared once. The chain recombines TRBV6-5 with TRBJ1-1, with D uncertain. The CDR3 sequence is 14 residues long. Trimming stripped 4 bases from V and 1 base from J, with 10 bases between. Germline-derived CDR1 and CDR2 are MNHEY and SVGAGI. CDR3 region: CASSLLVENTEAFF. For the CDR3, the DNA is TGTGCCAGCAGTTTATTAGTAGAGAACACTGAAGCTTTCTTT.